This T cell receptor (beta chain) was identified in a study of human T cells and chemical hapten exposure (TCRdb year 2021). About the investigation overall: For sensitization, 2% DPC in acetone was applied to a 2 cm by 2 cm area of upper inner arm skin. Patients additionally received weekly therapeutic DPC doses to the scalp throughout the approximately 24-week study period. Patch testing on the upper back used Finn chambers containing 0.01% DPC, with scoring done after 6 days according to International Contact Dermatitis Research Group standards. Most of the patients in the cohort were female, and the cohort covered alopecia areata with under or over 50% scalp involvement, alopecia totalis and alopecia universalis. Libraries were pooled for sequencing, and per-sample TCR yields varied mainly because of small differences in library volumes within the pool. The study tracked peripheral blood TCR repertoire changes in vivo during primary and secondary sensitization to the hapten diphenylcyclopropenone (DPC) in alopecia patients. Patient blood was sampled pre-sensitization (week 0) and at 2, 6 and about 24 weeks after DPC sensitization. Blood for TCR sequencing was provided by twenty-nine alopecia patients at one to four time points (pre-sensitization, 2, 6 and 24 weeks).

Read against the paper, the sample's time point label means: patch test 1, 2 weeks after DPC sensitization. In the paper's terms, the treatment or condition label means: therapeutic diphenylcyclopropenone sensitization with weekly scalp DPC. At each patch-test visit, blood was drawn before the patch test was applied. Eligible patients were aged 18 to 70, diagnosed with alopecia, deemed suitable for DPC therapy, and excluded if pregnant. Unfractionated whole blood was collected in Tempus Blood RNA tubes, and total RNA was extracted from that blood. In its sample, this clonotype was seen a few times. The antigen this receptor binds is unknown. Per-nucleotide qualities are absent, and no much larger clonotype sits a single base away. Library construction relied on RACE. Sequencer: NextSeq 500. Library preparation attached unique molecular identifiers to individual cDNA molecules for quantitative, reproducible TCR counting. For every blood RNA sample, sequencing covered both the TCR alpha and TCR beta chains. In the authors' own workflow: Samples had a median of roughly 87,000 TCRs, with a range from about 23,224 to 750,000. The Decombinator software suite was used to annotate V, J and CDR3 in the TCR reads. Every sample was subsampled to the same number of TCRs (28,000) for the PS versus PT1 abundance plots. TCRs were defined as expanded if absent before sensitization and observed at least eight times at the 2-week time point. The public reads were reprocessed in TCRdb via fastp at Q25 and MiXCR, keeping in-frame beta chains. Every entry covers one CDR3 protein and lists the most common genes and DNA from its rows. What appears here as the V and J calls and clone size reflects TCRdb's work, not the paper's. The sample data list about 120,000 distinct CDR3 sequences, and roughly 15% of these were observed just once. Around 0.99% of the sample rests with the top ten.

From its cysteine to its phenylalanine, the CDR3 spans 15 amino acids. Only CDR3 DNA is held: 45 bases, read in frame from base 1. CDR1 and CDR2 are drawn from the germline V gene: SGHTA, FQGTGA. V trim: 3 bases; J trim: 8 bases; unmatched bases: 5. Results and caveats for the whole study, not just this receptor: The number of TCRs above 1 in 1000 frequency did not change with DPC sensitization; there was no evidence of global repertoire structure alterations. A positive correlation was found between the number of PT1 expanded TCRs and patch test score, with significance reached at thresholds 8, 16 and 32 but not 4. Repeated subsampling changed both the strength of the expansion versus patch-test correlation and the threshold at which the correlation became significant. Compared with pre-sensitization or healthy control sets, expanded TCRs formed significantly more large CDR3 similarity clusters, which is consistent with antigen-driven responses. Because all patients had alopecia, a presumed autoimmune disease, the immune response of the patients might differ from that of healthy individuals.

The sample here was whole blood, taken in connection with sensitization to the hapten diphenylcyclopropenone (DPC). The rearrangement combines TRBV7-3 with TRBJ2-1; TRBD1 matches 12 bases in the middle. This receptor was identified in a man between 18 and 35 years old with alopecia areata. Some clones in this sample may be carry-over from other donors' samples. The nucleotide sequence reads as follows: TGTGCCAGCAGCTTCGGGACAGGGGGCTGGGATGAGCAGTTCTTC. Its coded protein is CASSFGTGGWDEQFF.